This TCR beta chain was recorded in a study of synovial regulatory T cells in juvenile arthritis. According to its frequency, this clone is medium-sized (0.01 to 0.1%). The table came from immunoSEQ multiplex PCR; TCRdb's copy has only in-frame clones and leaves some out. Its table records around 2,400 clones. The synovial samples were synovial fluid, paired with peripheral blood from each active arthritis patient. The germline CDR1 and CDR2 sequences are SGHNT and YYREEE (reference sequence). This CDR3 region has 16 residues. DNA is not recorded here. The TCR was taken from a donor younger than 30 with juvenile idiopathic arthritis. Sequenced sample: Treg cells from the synovium. The V gene is TRBV5-4, the J gene TRBJ2-5; TCRdb's D gene call, TRBD1, goes unchecked for lack of DNA. The CDR3 spells CASSPRGQGAGETQYF.